This TCR beta chain was profiled in a study of cytomegalovirus exposure and HLA in healthy donors. Study findings and constraints: Some V segments could not be told apart, so they were left out, TRBV6-2 and TRBV6-3 among them.

On this clone itself: The antigen remains undetermined.

Amplification used 60 Vbeta primers and 13 Jbeta primers. Measured with immunoSEQ multiplex PCR; TCRdb has only the in-frame clones, and not every one. The table lists about 140,000 clones, approximately 84% of them singletons. In germline, CDR1 is SGHTA, CDR2 FQGNSA. The V end lost 4 bases, the J end lost 4 bases, and 13 bases lay between the germline ends. CDR3 length: 14 amino acids. This chain connects TRBV7-2 to TRBJ1-2; possible D gene TRBD1, 5 bases. The specimen sequenced was PBMCs. The sequence was collected from a woman in her fifties or sixties in good health and CMV-seropositive. CDR3 bases: TGTGCCAGCAGCTCCAACAGGAAGCCCTATGGCTACACCTTC. This translates into CASSSNRKPYGYTF.